The present T cell receptor beta chain was sequenced within a study of T-cell reconstitution after alpha-beta-depleted transplantation in children. The V end lost 1 base, the J end lost 5 bases, and 18 bases lay between the germline ends. This CDR3 region has 16 residues. The germline gives CDR1 SSHAT, CDR2 FNYEAQ (reference sequence). TCRbeta library construction was performed incorporating unique molecular identifiers. TCRdb used MiXCR to reprocess the PCR reads, holding one entry per CDR3 protein. The table has under 750,000 distinct CDR3 sequences, more than 20% seen once. The V gene is TRBV7-7, the J gene TRBJ2-7; TRBD1 or TRBD2 may be the D gene (5 bases each). The input for sequencing was PBMCs, mostly from graft donor cells, taken 360 days after TCRalphabeta/CD19-depleted stem cell transplant. The source is a boy younger than two who had a stem cell transplant for acute myeloid leukemia, so the T cells may come from the graft donor. CDR3 DNA: TGTGCCAGCAGCTTAGTACCGGGACGGCTATCACACGAGCAGTACTTC. As protein: CASSLVPGRLSHEQYF.